This TCR beta chain was observed in a study of CD8+ T cells in alopecia areata. Study context: Treated patients' severity was scored by percentage of affected scalp area.

Extracted RNA was reverse transcribed into cDNA, the sequencing template. Repertoires were generated with immunoSEQ multiplex PCR, while TCRdb's copy carries only in-frame clones and drops some. Here the sample spans some 170,000 clones, less than 75% being singletons. Documented treatment: oral pan-JAK inhibitor, 5-10 mg twice daily. PBMCs, the starting material, were the source of sorted CD4+ and CD8+ T cells. In germline, CDR1 is GTSNPN, CDR2 SVGIG (reference sequence). V was shortened by 4 bases and J by 4 bases, with 14 bases between the two germline ends. The CDR3 totals 14 residues. Study-wide results and caveats: Scalp samples also contribute reads from the resident alphabeta T cells found in normal skin.

As regards this clone: Its antigen is currently unknown.

The sequenced sample was CD4+ T cells sorted from blood, obtained between weeks 55 and 65, from a patient treated with tofacitinib. The receptor was isolated from a human donor with alopecia areata. This sequence joins TRBV30 and TRBJ2-1, with a possible D match to TRBD2 (5 bases). CDR3 amino acids: CAWTRGVYYNEQFF. DNA for the CDR3: TGTGCCTGGACCCGGGGAGTATATTACAATGAGCAGTTCTTC. Based on the CDR3 plus reference TRBV30 and TRBJ2-1, the full variable domain is SQTIHQWPATLVQPVGSPLSLECTVEGTSNPNLYWYRQAAGRGLQLLFYSVGIGQISSEVPQNLSASRPQDRQFILSSKKLLLSDSGFYLCAWTRGVYYNEQFFGPGTRLTVL.